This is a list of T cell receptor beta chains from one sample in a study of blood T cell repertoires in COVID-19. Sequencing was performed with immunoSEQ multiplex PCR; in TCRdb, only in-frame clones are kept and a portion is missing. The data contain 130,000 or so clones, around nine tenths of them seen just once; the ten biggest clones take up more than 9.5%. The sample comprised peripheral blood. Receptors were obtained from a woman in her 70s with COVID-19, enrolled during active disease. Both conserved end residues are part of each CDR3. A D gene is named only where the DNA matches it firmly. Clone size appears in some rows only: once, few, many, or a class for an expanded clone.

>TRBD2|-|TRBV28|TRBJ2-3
CASTSGGAEDTQYF
TGTGCCAGCACTAGCGGGGGGGCCGAAGATACGCAGTATTTT
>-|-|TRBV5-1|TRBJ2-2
CASSLVATGELFF
TGCGCCAGCAGCTTAGTAGCCACCGGGGAGCTGTTTTTT
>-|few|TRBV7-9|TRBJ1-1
CASSQDRQALGEAFF
TGTGCCAGCAGCCAGGATAGACAGGCTTTGGGTGAAGCTTTCTTT
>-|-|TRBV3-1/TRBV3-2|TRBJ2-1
CASSQDSSSYNEQFF
TGTGCCAGCAGCCAAGACTCTAGCTCCTACAATGAGCAGTTCTTC
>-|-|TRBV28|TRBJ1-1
CASSFLWRRNTEAFF
TGTGCCAGCAGTTTCCTCTGGAGAAGGAACACTGAAGCTTTCTTT
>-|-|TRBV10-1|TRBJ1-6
CASSGIGSNSPLHF
TGCGCCAGCTCGGGGATTGGCTCCAATTCACCCCTCCACTTT
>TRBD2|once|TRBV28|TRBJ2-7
CAILAGNSYEQYF
TGTGCCATCTTAGCGGGGAACTCCTACGAGCAGTACTTC
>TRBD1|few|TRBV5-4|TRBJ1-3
CASSSPGQGVRGNTIYF
TGTGCCAGCAGCTCCCCCGGACAGGGGGTTAGAGGAAACACCATATATTTT
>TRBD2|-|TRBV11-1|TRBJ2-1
CASERTSGPNNEQFF
TGTGCCAGTGAAAGGACTAGCGGGCCGAACAATGAGCAGTTCTTC
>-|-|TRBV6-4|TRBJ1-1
CASSELGGTGTEAFF
TGTGCCAGCAGTGAATTAGGGGGTACGGGCACTGAAGCTTTCTTT
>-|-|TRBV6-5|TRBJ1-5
CASSTRDTPRAQHF
TGTGCCAGCAGTACCCGGGACACCCCCCGGGCCCAGCATTTT
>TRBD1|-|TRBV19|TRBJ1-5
CASSQTGGENQPQHF
TGTGCCAGTAGTCAGACAGGGGGCGAGAATCAGCCCCAGCATTTT
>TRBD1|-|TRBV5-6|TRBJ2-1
CASSSRQNTGGGQFF
TGTGCCAGCAGCTCAAGACAAAATACAGGGGGCGGGCAGTTCTTC
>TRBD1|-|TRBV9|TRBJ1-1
CASSVTGEINTEAFF
TGTGCCAGCAGCGTTACAGGGGAAATAAACACTGAAGCTTTCTTT
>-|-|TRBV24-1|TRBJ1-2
CATSDLTGNYGYTF
TGTGCCACCAGTGACTTAACAGGGAACTATGGCTACACCTTC
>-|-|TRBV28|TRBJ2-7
CASSFILSYEQYF
TGTGCCAGCAGTTTTATTCTCTCCTACGAGCAGTACTTC
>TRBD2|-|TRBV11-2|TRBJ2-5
CASSPRILAGGQETQYF
TGTGCCAGCAGTCCCAGGATACTAGCGGGGGGTCAAGAGACCCAGTACTTC
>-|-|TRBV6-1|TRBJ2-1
CASSEARHYNEQFF
TGTGCCAGCAGTGAAGCTCGACACTACAATGAGCAGTTCTTC
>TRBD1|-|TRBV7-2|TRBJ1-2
CASTVPGQDMYGYTF
TGTGCCAGCACCGTCCCGGGACAGGATATGTATGGCTACACCTTC
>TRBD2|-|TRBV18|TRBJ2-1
CASSPGLAGHNEQFF
TGTGCCAGCTCACCTGGACTAGCGGGGCACAATGAGCAGTTCTTC
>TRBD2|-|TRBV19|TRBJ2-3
CASSRASGGTDTQYF
TGTGCCAGTAGTCGGGCTAGCGGGGGCACAGATACGCAGTATTTT
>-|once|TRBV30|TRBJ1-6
CAWSLANSPLHF
TGTGCCTGGAGTCTGGCTAATTCACCCCTCCACTTT
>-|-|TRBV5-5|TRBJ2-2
CASSFDWNTGELFF
TGTGCCAGCAGCTTCGACTGGAACACCGGGGAGCTGTTTTTT
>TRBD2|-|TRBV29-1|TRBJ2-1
CSASTGTSGTEQFF
TGCAGCGCAAGTACCGGGACTAGCGGTACTGAGCAGTTCTTC
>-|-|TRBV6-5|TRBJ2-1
CASKTGYSYNEQFF
TGTGCCAGCAAAACAGGGTACTCCTACAATGAGCAGTTCTTC
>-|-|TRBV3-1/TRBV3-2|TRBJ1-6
CASSQEYGLYNSPLHF
TGTGCCAGCAGCCAAGAGTACGGTCTCTATAATTCACCCCTCCACTTT
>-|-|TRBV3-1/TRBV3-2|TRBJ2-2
CASSQERGNTGELFF
TGTGCCAGCAGCCAAGAACGGGGAAACACCGGGGAGCTGTTTTTT
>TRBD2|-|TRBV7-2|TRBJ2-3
CASSLAARAGGGRDTQYF
TGTGCCAGCAGCTTAGCGGCGAGGGCGGGGGGAGGCAGAGATACGCAGTATTTT
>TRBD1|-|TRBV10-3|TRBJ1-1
CAIIPGQGSSEAFF
TGTGCCATCATTCCAGGACAGGGGAGCTCTGAAGCTTTCTTT
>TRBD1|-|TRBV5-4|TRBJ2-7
CASRFDRVSDEQYF
TGTGCCAGCAGATTTGACAGGGTAAGCGACGAGCAGTACTTC
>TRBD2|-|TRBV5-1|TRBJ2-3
CASRLAGGRVTDTQYF
TGCGCCAGCAGACTCGCGGGGGGGCGGGTCACAGATACGCAGTATTTT
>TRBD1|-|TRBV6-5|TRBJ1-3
CASSRRTGAGNTIYF
TGTGCCAGCAGTCGGAGGACAGGCGCTGGAAACACCATATATTTT
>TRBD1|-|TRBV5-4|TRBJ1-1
CASSLGQGVTEAFF
TGTGCCAGCAGCTTGGGACAGGGGGTCACTGAAGCTTTCTTT
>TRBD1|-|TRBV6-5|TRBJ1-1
CASSATMDRAEAFF
TGTGCCAGCAGCGCAACGATGGACAGGGCTGAAGCTTTCTTT
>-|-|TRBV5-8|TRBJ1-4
CASSPAGVATNEKLFF
TGTGCCAGCAGCCCGGCCGGGGTTGCAACTAATGAAAAACTGTTTTTT
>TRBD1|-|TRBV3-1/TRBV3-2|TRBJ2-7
CASSQTGGEQYF
TGTGCCAGCAGCCAAACAGGGGGCGAGCAGTACTTC
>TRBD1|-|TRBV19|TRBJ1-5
CASDGQGNQPQHF
TGTGCCAGTGACGGACAGGGCAATCAGCCCCAGCATTTT
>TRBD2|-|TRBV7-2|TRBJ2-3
CASLGGLAADTQYF
TGTGCCAGCTTAGGGGGACTAGCGGCAGATACGCAGTATTTT
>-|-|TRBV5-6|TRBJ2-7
CASSLAGLAYEQYF
TGTGCCAGCAGCTTGGCTGGCTTGGCCTACGAGCAGTACTTC
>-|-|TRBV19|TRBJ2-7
CASSINRGSGSYEQYF
TGTGCCAGTAGTATCAATCGGGGTTCGGGCTCCTACGAGCAGTACTTC
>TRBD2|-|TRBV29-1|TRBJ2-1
CSAGEASGVLNEQFF
TGCAGCGCCGGAGAGGCTAGCGGGGTCCTCAATGAGCAGTTCTTC
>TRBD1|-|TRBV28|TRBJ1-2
CASSQGADNYGYTF
TGTGCCAGCAGTCAGGGGGCGGATAACTATGGCTACACCTTC
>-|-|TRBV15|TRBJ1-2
CATSRAVDSRNYGYTF
TGTGCCACCAGCAGAGCCGTTGACAGCCGAAACTATGGCTACACCTTC
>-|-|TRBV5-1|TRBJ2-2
CASTPRTANTGELFF
TGCGCCAGCACCCCCAGGACAGCGAACACCGGGGAGCTGTTTTTT
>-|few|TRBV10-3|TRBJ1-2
CAISESNAGNYGYTF
TGTGCCATCAGTGAGTCGAATGCAGGGAACTATGGCTACACCTTC
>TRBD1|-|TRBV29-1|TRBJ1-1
CSGGQGNTEAFF
TGCAGCGGTGGACAGGGAAACACTGAAGCTTTCTTT
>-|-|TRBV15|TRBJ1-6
CATRQGNNSPLHF
TGTGCCACCAGGCAGGGGAATAATTCACCCCTCCACTTT
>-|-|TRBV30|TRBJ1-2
CAWSGRNRERGYTF
TGTGCCTGGAGTGGTCGCAACAGGGAGAGAGGCTACACCTTC
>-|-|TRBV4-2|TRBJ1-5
CASSQSRGASNQPQHF
TGTGCCAGCAGCCAGTCCAGGGGTGCTAGCAATCAGCCCCAGCATTTT
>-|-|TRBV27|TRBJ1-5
CASSLGAGGGQPQHF
TGTGCCAGCAGTCTCGGTGCCGGGGGGGGTCAGCCCCAGCATTTT
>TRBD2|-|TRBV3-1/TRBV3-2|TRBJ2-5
CASSHLSSGGPETQYF
TGTGCCAGCAGCCATTTGTCTAGCGGGGGCCCTGAGACCCAGTACTTC